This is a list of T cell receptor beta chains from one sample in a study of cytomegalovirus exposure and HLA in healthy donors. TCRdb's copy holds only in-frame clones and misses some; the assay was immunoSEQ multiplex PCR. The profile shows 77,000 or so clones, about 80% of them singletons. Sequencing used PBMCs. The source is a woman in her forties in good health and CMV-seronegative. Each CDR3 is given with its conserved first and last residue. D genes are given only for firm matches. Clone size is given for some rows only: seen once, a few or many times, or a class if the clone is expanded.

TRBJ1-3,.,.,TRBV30,TGTGCCTGGACCCAGGGGGGAAACACCATATATTTT,CAWTQGGNTIYF
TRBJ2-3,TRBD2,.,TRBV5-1,TGCGCCAGCAGCTTCCGTACGAGAGCGGGGGGGCAGATAATCACAGATACGCAGTATTTT,CASSFRTRAGGQIITDTQYF
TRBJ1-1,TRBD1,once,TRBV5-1,TGCGCCAGCAGCTTTGAGACAGGGGGCACTGAAGCTTTCTTT,CASSFETGGTEAFF
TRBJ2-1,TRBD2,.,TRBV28,TGTGCCAGCAGCTTCCGGCTGGGAGGGGATGAGCAGTTCTTC,CASSFRLGGDEQFF
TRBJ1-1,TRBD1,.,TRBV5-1,TGCGCCAGCTTCCGGGACAGATCCTCCCGTTGGTCTGAAGCTTTCTTT,CASFRDRSSRWSEAFF
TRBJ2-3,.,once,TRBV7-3,TGTGCCAGCAGCCCCCAGGGGGGCCGCACAGATACGCAGTATTTT,CASSPQGGRTDTQYF
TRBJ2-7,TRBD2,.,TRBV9,TGTGCCAGCAGCCCCTCCGCGGCGGGAGGGTCCCACGAGCAGTACTTC,CASSPSAAGGSHEQYF
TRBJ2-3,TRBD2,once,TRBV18,TGTGCCAGCTCACCCTACAAAACCGGGACTAGCGGGAGTTTTAACACAGATACGCAGTATTTT,CASSPYKTGTSGSFNTDTQYF
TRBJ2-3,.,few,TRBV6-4,TGTGCCAGCAGTGAACGGGGGGCTAGCACAGATACGCAGTATTTT,CASSERGASTDTQYF
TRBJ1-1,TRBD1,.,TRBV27,TGTGCCAGCAGGGTGGGCAGGGGGCTTATGAACACTGAAGCTTTCTTT,CASRVGRGLMNTEAFF
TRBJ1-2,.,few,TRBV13,TGTGCCAGCAGAGGACAGACATCCTATGGCTACACCTTC,CASRGQTSYGYTF
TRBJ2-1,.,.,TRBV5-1,TGCGCCAGCAGCTTGGCCCACAACCTCTACAATGAGCAGTTCTTC,CASSLAHNLYNEQFF
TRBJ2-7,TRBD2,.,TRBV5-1,TGCGCCAGCAGCTTGATAGCGGGCTTGTACGAGCAGTACTTC,CASSLIAGLYEQYF
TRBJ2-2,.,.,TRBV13,TGTGCCAGCAGCTTGGGGCAGGGATACACCGGGGAGCTGTTTTTT,CASSLGQGYTGELFF
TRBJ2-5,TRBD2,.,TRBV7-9,TGTGCCAGCAGCTTTCGCTTGACTAGCGGGAGAAAGGAGGAGACCCAGTACTTC,CASSFRLTSGRKEETQYF
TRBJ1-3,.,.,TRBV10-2,TGCGCCAGCAGTGCACAGGGAAACACCATATATTTT,CASSAQGNTIYF
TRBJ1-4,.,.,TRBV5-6,TGTGCCAGCAGCTTCGACTCAGGAGGTGAAAAACTGTTTTTT,CASSFDSGGEKLFF
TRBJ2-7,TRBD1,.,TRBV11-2,TGTGCCAGCAGGAAACCGGGACAGGGGGGAAACGAGCAGTACTTC,CASRKPGQGGNEQYF
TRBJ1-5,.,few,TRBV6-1,TGTGCCAGCAGTACAACCCATAGCAATCAGCCCCAGCATTTT,CASSTTHSNQPQHF
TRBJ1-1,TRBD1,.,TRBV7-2,TGTGCCAGCGCAACCCCGGACAGGGAGAGTCGAGCTTTCTTT,CASATPDRESRAFF
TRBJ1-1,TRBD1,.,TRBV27,TGTGCCAGCAGTTTAATCGACAGGGGAGGGACTGAAGCTTTCTTT,CASSLIDRGGTEAFF
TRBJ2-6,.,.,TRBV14,TGTGCCAGCAGCCAAGTAGGGGTTAGCTCTGGGGCCAACGTCCTGACTTTC,CASSQVGVSSGANVLTF
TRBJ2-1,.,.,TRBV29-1,TGCAGCGTTAGTTGGGTCAGGGATTATTTCTCCTACAATGAGCAGTTCTTC,CSVSWVRDYFSYNEQFF
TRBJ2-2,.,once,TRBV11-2,TGTGCCAGCAGCCCCCGGGACTCCGGCACCGGGGAGCTGTTTTTT,CASSPRDSGTGELFF
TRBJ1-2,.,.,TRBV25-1,TGTGCCAGCAGCCCCCCGGGAGGTATAGGGCAGGGCTATGGCTACACCTTC,CASSPPGGIGQGYGYTF
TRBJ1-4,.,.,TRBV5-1,TGCGCCAGCAGCCTAAACACAGGGTCTGGAGAAAAACTGTTTTTT,CASSLNTGSGEKLFF
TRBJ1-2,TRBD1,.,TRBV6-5,TGTGCCAGCACCCAGACAGGGGCTGGCTACACCTTC,CASTQTGAGYTF
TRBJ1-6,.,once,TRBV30,TGTGCCTGGAGCCGCGGGCAGTATAATTCACCCCTCCACTTT,CAWSRGQYNSPLHF
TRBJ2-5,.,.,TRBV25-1,TGTGCCAGCAGTGACCTCGGACAGAACCAAGTGACCCAGTACTTC,CASSDLGQNQVTQYF
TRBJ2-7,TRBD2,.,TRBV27,TGTGCCAGCAGTTTAGCGGGGGGGCCCTACGAGCAGTACTTC,CASSLAGGPYEQYF
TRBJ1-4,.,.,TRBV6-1,TGTGCCAGCAGTGGGGAGGCCGGCAATGAAAAACTGTTTTTT,CASSGEAGNEKLFF
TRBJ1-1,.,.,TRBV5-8,TGTGCCAGCAGCTTGGCCAGGGCGGCTGAAGCTTTCTTT,CASSLARAAEAFF
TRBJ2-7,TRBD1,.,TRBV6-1,TGTGCCAGCAGACGACAGGGGGGCACTACCTACGAGCAGTACTTC,CASRRQGGTTYEQYF
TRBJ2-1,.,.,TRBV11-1,TGTGCCAGCAGCCTAGCGAGCCCATTAAATGAGCAGTTCTTC,CASSLASPLNEQFF
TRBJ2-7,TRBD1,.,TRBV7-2,TGTGCCAGCAGCCCGACCGACAGGGGATCCTACGAGCAGTACTTC,CASSPTDRGSYEQYF
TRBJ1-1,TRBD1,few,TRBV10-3,TGTGCCACGATCAGGGGGCGCGGGAACACTGAAGCTTTCTTT,CATIRGRGNTEAFF
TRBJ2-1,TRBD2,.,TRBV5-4,TGTGCCACCCTCTCCCGGGGGACTAGCAATGAGCAGTTCTTC,CATLSRGTSNEQFF
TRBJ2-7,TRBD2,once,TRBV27,TGTGCCAGCAGTTCCCCCCGGACTAGCGGGAGCTACGAGCAGTACTTC,CASSSPRTSGSYEQYF
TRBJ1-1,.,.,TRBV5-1,TGCGCCAGCAGCTCCGGACAGACCACGAACACTGAAGCTTTCTTT,CASSSGQTTNTEAFF
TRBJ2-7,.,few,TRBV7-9,TGTGCCAGCAGCTTACTTACAGGGTTGGCCTACGAGCAGTACTTC,CASSLLTGLAYEQYF
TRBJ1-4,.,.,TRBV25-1,TGTGCCAGCAGTGCCCCAGCGGGGGCAACTAATGAAAAACTGTTTTTT,CASSAPAGATNEKLFF
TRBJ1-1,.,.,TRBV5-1,TGCGCCAGCAGCTTGGCCCCGGGCCGTGAGGGTGAAGCTTTCTTT,CASSLAPGREGEAFF